This T cell receptor beta chain was identified during a study of cytomegalovirus exposure and HLA in healthy donors. Study as a whole: Among the roughly 400 genotyped donors, more than 70% were placed in the Caucasian-associated ancestry cluster.

In germline, CDR1 is SGHAT, CDR2 FQNNGV. The germline V and J ends were trimmed by 5 bases and 3 bases, with 16 bases remaining between them. The CDR3 runs 15 residues. Study results and limitations: Another analysis was done later, and it associated approximately 17,000 TCR beta sequences with HLA alleles at 0.05 false discovery rate. More clonal expansion characterized HLA-associated TCR beta chains than equally common others in a later analysis. Researchers catalogued 164 TCR beta chains as cytomegalovirus-associated.

The count of this clone is one. The antigen is unknown. Amplification used 60 Vbeta primers and 13 Jbeta primers. Here immunoSEQ multiplex PCR was the method, and the copy in TCRdb shows in-frame clones only, minus some. There are 150,000 to 200,000 clones in the sample; less than 80% occur only once, and 1.5% to 2% lies in the top ten. V is TRBV11-2 and J is TRBJ1-2, with TRBD1 as a possible D gene (5 bases). The receptor was derived from a man younger than 35 in good health and CMV-seronegative. The sample was PBMCs. The CDR3 bases are TGTGCCAGCAGCCCTGCCCGGGGGGTTTACTATGGCTACACCTTC. Translating it yields CASSPARGVYYGYTF.